The 8 T cell receptor beta chains listed next were all sequenced from one sample in a study of T-cell reconstitution after alpha-beta-depleted transplantation in children. For these TCRs, the target antigens are not known. The library targeted TCRbeta and was prepared with unique molecular identifiers. MiXCR, run by TCRdb on the PCR reads, gives a single entry per CDR3 protein. The table records about 300,000 distinct CDR3 sequences, around 7.3% of them present only once. Study conclusions and caveats: Newly made T cells mostly supplied T-cell counts and diversity one year after transplant.

Source: peripheral blood, taken 360 days after TCRalphabeta/CD19-depleted stem cell transplant. These receptors were taken from a female patient between 2 and 15 years old who had a stem cell transplant for Fanconi anemia, so the T cells may come from the graft donor.

This clonotype was observed many times. The V gene is TRBV3-1, the J gene TRBJ2-1; 9 nucleotides align to TRBD2. Germline CDR1 LGHDT, CDR2 YNNKEL (reference sequence). CDR3 length equals 15 residues. V trimming: 6 bases; J trimming: 8 bases; junction bases outside the gene matches: 11. The CDR3 region is CASRGHSGSTDEQFF. In DNA, the CDR3 is TGTGCCAGCAGAGGACATAGCGGGAGTACGGATGAGCAGTTCTTC.

The chain combines TRBV7-3 with TRBJ2-2, with 7 bases fitting TRBD1. Germline V CDR1 and CDR2: SGHTA, FQGTGA. After removal of 5 bases from V and 5 bases from J, the junction contained 17 bases not matched to a gene. This CDR3 comprises 18 residues. The CDR3 coding sequence is TGTGCCAGCAGCCAATACCTGATCCCGGGACAGCTGACCGGGGAGCTGTTTTTT. It yields the protein CASSQYLIPGQLTGELFF.

This clonotype came up many times. V is TRBV4-3 and J is TRBJ2-1; D is unresolved. This CDR3 is 11 amino acids long. V was trimmed by 1 base and J by 15 bases, leaving 10 bases between them. The germline gives CDR1 LGHNA, CDR2 YSLEER. Here the CDR3 DNA reads TGCGCCAGCAGCCAAGGGAAGATCACGTTCTTC. It encodes CASSQGKITFF.

The CDR3 loop is CSASEGTGYSNQPQHF. In nucleotides, the CDR3 is TGCAGTGCTAGCGAGGGAACAGGGTATAGCAATCAGCCCCAGCATTTT. The rearrangement links TRBV20-1 to TRBJ1-5; a possible D gene is TRBD1 (6 bases). This CDR3 contains 16 residues. Germline V gene lookup returns CDR1 DFQATT and CDR2 SNEGSKA (reference sequence). The V end lost 3 bases, the J end lost 0 bases, and 15 bases lay between the germline ends.

The sample holds many counts of this clonotype. The rearrangement uses TRBV6-5 and TRBJ1-1; a possible D gene is TRBD1 (6 bases). Germline loops: CDR1 MNHEY, CDR2 SVGAGI. V shed 0 bases and J shed 6 bases, with 17 bases lying between them. The CDR3 is 16 amino acids. The CDR3 region has the DNA TGTGCCAGCAGTTACTCGATAGGGGGGGGATTCGCTGAAGCTTTCTTT. It codes for CASSYSIGGGFAEAFF.

This clonotype was seen ten or more times. The chain is built from TRBV2 and TRBJ2-7, with D possibly matching TRBD1 (7 bases). The ends were cut back, 7 bases at V and 1 base at J, with 14 bases in the middle. The CDR3 is made up of 14 amino acids. Per the germline V gene, CDR1 is SNHLY and CDR2 is FYNNEI. The CDR3 sequence is CASTEQGTSYEQYF. In nucleotides, the CDR3 is TGTGCCAGCACCGAACAGGGGACTTCCTACGAGCAGTACTTC.

Here the CDR3 reads CASRKQGALRTEAFF. The DNA of the CDR3 is TGTGCCAGCAGGAAACAGGGGGCGCTTAGGACTGAAGCTTTCTTT. V and J are TRBV2 and TRBJ1-1; TRBD1 matches at 9 bases. Per germline, CDR1 SNHLY and CDR2 FYNNEI. This CDR3 is built from 15 residues. V was clipped by 6 bases and J by 5 bases; unmatched bases: 10. Looking up the rest from reference TRBV2 and TRBJ1-1 gives the full variable domain: EPEVTQTPSHQVTQMGQEVILRCVPISNHLYFYWYRQILGQKVEFLVSFYNNEISEKSEIFDDQFSVERPDGSNFTLKIRSTKLEDSAMYFCASRKQGALRTEAFFGQGTRLTVV.

This clonotype has more than one count but fewer than ten. The chain carries TRBV11-2 and TRBJ2-7, with TRBD1 matching over 9 bases. Germline CDR1 reads SGHAT; CDR2 reads FQNNGV. There are 14 residues in the CDR3. The V and J ends lost 4 bases and 2 bases, in that order; junction bases with no gene match: 3. The CDR3 reads CASSSGTGPYEQYF. The DNA for the CDR3 is TGTGCCAGCAGCTCCGGGACAGGGCCCTACGAGCAGTACTTC. Full variable domain (missing parts from reference TRBV11-2 and TRBJ2-7): EAGVAQSPRYKIIEKRQSVAFWCNPISGHATLYWYQQILGQGPKLLIQFQNNGVVDDSQLPKDRFSAERLKGVDSTLKIQPAKLEDSAVYLCASSSGTGPYEQYFGPGTRLTVT.